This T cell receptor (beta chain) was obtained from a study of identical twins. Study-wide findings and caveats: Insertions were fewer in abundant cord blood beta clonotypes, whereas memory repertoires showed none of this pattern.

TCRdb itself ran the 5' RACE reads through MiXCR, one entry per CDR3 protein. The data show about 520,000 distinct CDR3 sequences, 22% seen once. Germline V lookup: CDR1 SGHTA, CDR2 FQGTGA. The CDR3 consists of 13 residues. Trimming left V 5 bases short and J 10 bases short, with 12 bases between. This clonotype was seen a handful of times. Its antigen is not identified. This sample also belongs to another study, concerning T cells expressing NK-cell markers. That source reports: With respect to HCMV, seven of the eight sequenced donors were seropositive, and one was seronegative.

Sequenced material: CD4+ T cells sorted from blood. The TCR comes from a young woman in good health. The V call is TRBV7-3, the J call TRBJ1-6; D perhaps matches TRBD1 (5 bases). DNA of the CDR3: TGTGCCAGCAGCCTGACTGAGGGGTCACCCCTCCACTTT. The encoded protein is CASSLTEGSPLHF.